A selection of T cell receptor beta chains follows, all from one sample in a study of blood T cell repertoires in COVID-19. Data came from immunoSEQ multiplex PCR; TCRdb stores just in-frame clones and leaves some out. The table has some 250,000 clones, over 80% seen once. Sequencing was carried out using peripheral blood. These receptors were taken from a man aged 25 to 40 who had recovered from COVID-19. Each CDR3 is given with its conserved first and last residue. Fields, in order: D gene, V gene, J gene, clone size, CDR3 DNA, CDR3 protein. A D gene is named only where the DNA matches it firmly. Not all rows give a size; the values are once, few, many and, for expanded clones, a class.

d_call: NA
v_call: TRBV5-4
j_call: TRBJ2-7
clone_size: few
cdr3_nt: TGTGCCAGCAGCTTGGACAGCAACTCCTACGAGCAGTACTTC
cdr3_aa: CASSLDSNSYEQYF

d_call: TRBD1
v_call: TRBV19
j_call: TRBJ2-6
clone_size: once
cdr3_nt: TGTGCCAGTACCCAGGACAGGGGTTCGTCTGGGGCCAACGTCCTGACTTTC
cdr3_aa: CASTQDRGSSGANVLTF

d_call: TRBD2
v_call: TRBV5-1
j_call: TRBJ2-3
clone_size: NA
cdr3_nt: TGCGCCAGCAGCTTGGGCGCAGGCGGGGGGGAGCAGGATACGCAGTATTTT
cdr3_aa: CASSLGAGGGEQDTQYF

d_call: TRBD1
v_call: TRBV6-5
j_call: TRBJ1-3
clone_size: NA
cdr3_nt: TGTGCCAGCAGTCGACAGGGCGAGGGAAACACCATATATTTT
cdr3_aa: CASSRQGEGNTIYF

d_call: TRBD2
v_call: TRBV15
j_call: TRBJ2-1
clone_size: NA
cdr3_nt: TGTGCCACCAGGGTGAGCGGGGGACGCTACAATGAGCAGTTCTTC
cdr3_aa: CATRVSGGRYNEQFF

d_call: TRBD1
v_call: TRBV5-1
j_call: TRBJ1-4
clone_size: NA
cdr3_nt: TGCGCCAGCAGCTTGGGGGGACAGAGGAATGAAAAACTGTTTTTT
cdr3_aa: CASSLGGQRNEKLFF

d_call: NA
v_call: TRBV28
j_call: TRBJ1-5
clone_size: NA
cdr3_nt: TGTGCCAGCAGTTTAGGCCAGACTAACAATCAGCCCCAGCATTTT
cdr3_aa: CASSLGQTNNQPQHF

d_call: TRBD1
v_call: TRBV2
j_call: TRBJ1-2
clone_size: few
cdr3_nt: TGTGCCAGCAGTAGGACAGGGGGAATGGAGAGCTACACCTTC
cdr3_aa: CASSRTGGMESYTF

d_call: NA
v_call: TRBV5-1
j_call: TRBJ2-5
clone_size: NA
cdr3_nt: TGCGCCAGCAGCTTAGCTACAGAAGAGACCCAGTACTTC
cdr3_aa: CASSLATEETQYF

d_call: NA
v_call: TRBV4-1
j_call: TRBJ1-1
clone_size: few
cdr3_nt: TGCGCCAGCAGCCTGATCGAGATCAACACTGAAGCTTTCTTT
cdr3_aa: CASSLIEINTEAFF

d_call: TRBD1
v_call: TRBV29-1
j_call: TRBJ1-2
clone_size: NA
cdr3_nt: TGCAGCGGCGGACAGGGGGCTGATGGCTACACCTTC
cdr3_aa: CSGGQGADGYTF

d_call: TRBD1
v_call: TRBV9
j_call: TRBJ2-5
clone_size: NA
cdr3_nt: TGTGCCAGCAGCGGGACAGGGGGCGGAGAGACCCAGTACTTC
cdr3_aa: CASSGTGGGETQYF

d_call: NA
v_call: TRBV6-2/TRBV6-3
j_call: TRBJ1-1
clone_size: NA
cdr3_nt: TGTGCCAGCAGTTACCAGAATCTGAACACTGAAGCTTTCTTT
cdr3_aa: CASSYQNLNTEAFF

d_call: NA
v_call: TRBV12-3/TRBV12-4
j_call: TRBJ1-4
clone_size: NA
cdr3_nt: TGTGCCAGCAGTTTGAGCGAGTGGGGGGTTTTGTTTTTT
cdr3_aa: CASSLSEWGVLFF

d_call: NA
v_call: TRBV27
j_call: TRBJ1-5
clone_size: once
cdr3_nt: TGTGCCAGCAGTTTCAGGGGCCCGACTCAGCCCCAGCATTTT
cdr3_aa: CASSFRGPTQPQHF

d_call: NA
v_call: TRBV29-1
j_call: TRBJ1-3
clone_size: NA
cdr3_nt: TGCAGCGTTGACCCGGGAGACACCATATATTTT
cdr3_aa: CSVDPGDTIYF

d_call: TRBD1
v_call: TRBV6-5
j_call: TRBJ1-6
clone_size: NA
cdr3_nt: TGTGCCAGCAGAAGGGGACAGGGGACTTCACCCCTCCACTTT
cdr3_aa: CASRRGQGTSPLHF

d_call: NA
v_call: TRBV7-6
j_call: TRBJ2-3
clone_size: NA
cdr3_nt: TGTGCCAGCAGCTTAGCCGGACAGAGATTCACAGATACGCAGTATTTT
cdr3_aa: CASSLAGQRFTDTQYF

d_call: NA
v_call: TRBV6-5
j_call: TRBJ2-7
clone_size: NA
cdr3_nt: TGTGCCAGCAACTTGAACGCCTTGCCCCTCTACGAGCAGTACTTC
cdr3_aa: CASNLNALPLYEQYF

d_call: TRBD1
v_call: TRBV5-4
j_call: TRBJ1-1
clone_size: NA
cdr3_nt: TGTGCCAGCAGCTTGGGGGACAGTTACACTGAAGCTTTCTTT
cdr3_aa: CASSLGDSYTEAFF

d_call: NA
v_call: TRBV7-9
j_call: TRBJ1-4
clone_size: NA
cdr3_nt: TGTGCCAGCAGCTCTAGAGGGAGTACTAATGAAAAACTGTTTTTT
cdr3_aa: CASSSRGSTNEKLFF

d_call: NA
v_call: TRBV11-2
j_call: TRBJ2-5
clone_size: once
cdr3_nt: TGTGCCAGCAGCTTAGGACAGGCCAGGTGGGAGACCCAGTACTTC
cdr3_aa: CASSLGQARWETQYF

d_call: NA
v_call: TRBV4-1
j_call: TRBJ1-4
clone_size: once
cdr3_nt: TGCGCCAGCAGCCAAGTTGTAATTAATGAAAAACTGTTTTTT
cdr3_aa: CASSQVVINEKLFF

d_call: NA
v_call: TRBV5-1
j_call: TRBJ1-3
clone_size: NA
cdr3_nt: TGCGCCAGCAGCTTTTCGGTCTCAAACTCTGGAAACACCATATATTTT
cdr3_aa: CASSFSVSNSGNTIYF

d_call: TRBD1
v_call: TRBV5-1
j_call: TRBJ1-1
clone_size: NA
cdr3_nt: TGCGCCAGCAGCTTATCATTCACGGGACAGGCGATAAACACTGAAGCTTTCTTT
cdr3_aa: CASSLSFTGQAINTEAFF

d_call: TRBD2
v_call: TRBV11-2
j_call: TRBJ2-3
clone_size: once
cdr3_nt: TGTGCCAGCAGCCGAGGAGCGGGGGGGTCAGATACGCAGTATTTT
cdr3_aa: CASSRGAGGSDTQYF

d_call: TRBD1
v_call: TRBV5-4
j_call: TRBJ2-2
clone_size: NA
cdr3_nt: TGTGCCAGCAGCTTGGGGACAGGGGAAACCGGGGAGCTGTTTTTT
cdr3_aa: CASSLGTGETGELFF

d_call: NA
v_call: TRBV5-1
j_call: TRBJ2-5
clone_size: NA
cdr3_nt: TGCGCCAGCAGCTTGGCCGCAGGGGAGGGAGAGACCCAGTACTTC
cdr3_aa: CASSLAAGEGETQYF

d_call: NA
v_call: TRBV28
j_call: TRBJ2-7
clone_size: NA
cdr3_nt: TGTGCCAGCAGTTTTCCGGAGCCAGCCTACGAGCAGTACTTC
cdr3_aa: CASSFPEPAYEQYF

d_call: NA
v_call: TRBV7-8
j_call: TRBJ1-4
clone_size: NA
cdr3_nt: TGTGCCAGCAGCTTAGGGGCTGGGGGGGAAAAACTGTTTTTT
cdr3_aa: CASSLGAGGEKLFF

d_call: TRBD1
v_call: TRBV18
j_call: TRBJ1-2
clone_size: once
cdr3_nt: TGTGCCAGCTCACCAGGGACAGACAGAATCTATGGCTACACCTTC
cdr3_aa: CASSPGTDRIYGYTF

d_call: NA
v_call: TRBV27
j_call: TRBJ1-2
clone_size: NA
cdr3_nt: TGTGCCAGCAGTTTATCGTGGAGGGATGGCTACACCTTC
cdr3_aa: CASSLSWRDGYTF

d_call: TRBD1
v_call: TRBV29-1
j_call: TRBJ2-2
clone_size: NA
cdr3_nt: TGCAGCGTTGAAGGTCGTGGGGGACAGGGACCCAACACCGGGGAGCTGTTTTTT
cdr3_aa: CSVEGRGGQGPNTGELFF

d_call: NA
v_call: TRBV12-3/TRBV12-4
j_call: TRBJ1-1
clone_size: NA
cdr3_nt: TGTGCCAGCAGTCCGGGACCGGAGGGTAAAGCTTTCTTT
cdr3_aa: CASSPGPEGKAFF

d_call: NA
v_call: TRBV6-2/TRBV6-3
j_call: TRBJ2-2
clone_size: NA
cdr3_nt: TGTGCCAGCAGTTACGGCGGGAACCCGAACACCGGGGAGCTGTTTTTT
cdr3_aa: CASSYGGNPNTGELFF

d_call: TRBD1
v_call: TRBV7-2
j_call: TRBJ2-3
clone_size: NA
cdr3_nt: TGTGCCAGCAGCCCACCCGGACAGGGACCAGATACGCAGTATTTT
cdr3_aa: CASSPPGQGPDTQYF

d_call: TRBD1
v_call: TRBV6-2/TRBV6-3
j_call: TRBJ1-5
clone_size: NA
cdr3_nt: TGTGCCAGCAGTCTAGAGATAGGAAGACAGGGGAGCAATCAGCCCCAGCATTTT
cdr3_aa: CASSLEIGRQGSNQPQHF

d_call: NA
v_call: TRBV27
j_call: TRBJ1-1
clone_size: NA
cdr3_nt: TGTGCCAGCAGTTTAGGAGGCGGTTACTTGAACACTGAAGCTTTCTTT
cdr3_aa: CASSLGGGYLNTEAFF

d_call: TRBD1
v_call: TRBV28
j_call: TRBJ1-1
clone_size: NA
cdr3_nt: TGTGCCAGCAGTCCCGGGGACAGAGGAGAACAAGGAGCTTTCTTT
cdr3_aa: CASSPGDRGEQGAFF

d_call: TRBD1
v_call: TRBV7-9
j_call: TRBJ1-5
clone_size: NA
cdr3_nt: TGTGCCAGCGCAGTACAGGGGGATAGCAATCAGCCCCAGCATTTT
cdr3_aa: CASAVQGDSNQPQHF

d_call: TRBD1
v_call: TRBV29-1
j_call: TRBJ1-2
clone_size: NA
cdr3_nt: TGCAGCGTTGAGCCCCAGACAGGGTTTGGCTACACCTTC
cdr3_aa: CSVEPQTGFGYTF

d_call: NA
v_call: TRBV4-2
j_call: TRBJ1-3
clone_size: NA
cdr3_nt: TGTGCCAGCAGCCAAGAGCTAGGAAACACCATATATTTT
cdr3_aa: CASSQELGNTIYF

d_call: TRBD2
v_call: TRBV2
j_call: TRBJ2-1
clone_size: NA
cdr3_nt: TGTGCCAGCAATAACCGCCCGGGACTAGCGGTCAATGAGCAGTTCTTC
cdr3_aa: CASNNRPGLAVNEQFF

d_call: TRBD1
v_call: TRBV5-4
j_call: TRBJ2-7
clone_size: NA
cdr3_nt: TGTGCCAGCAGCTTGGGGGACAGGCGGTACGAGCAGTACTTC
cdr3_aa: CASSLGDRRYEQYF

d_call: TRBD1
v_call: TRBV19
j_call: TRBJ2-1
clone_size: once
cdr3_nt: TGTGCCAGTAGTATTTTTGGTCCGGGACAGGCTCCCGGGAATGAGCAGTTCTTC
cdr3_aa: CASSIFGPGQAPGNEQFF

d_call: NA
v_call: TRBV10-2
j_call: TRBJ1-6
clone_size: NA
cdr3_nt: TGCGCCAGCTCTACCCCGGATTCACCCCTCCACTTT
cdr3_aa: CASSTPDSPLHF

d_call: TRBD1
v_call: TRBV19
j_call: TRBJ1-1
clone_size: NA
cdr3_nt: TGTGCCAGTAGTATAGACACGTCCAGGGGGATGAACACTGAAGCTTTCTTT
cdr3_aa: CASSIDTSRGMNTEAFF

d_call: NA
v_call: TRBV13
j_call: TRBJ2-1
clone_size: NA
cdr3_nt: TGTGCCAGCTCTCGCGGGGATGAGCAGTTCTTC
cdr3_aa: CASSRGDEQFF